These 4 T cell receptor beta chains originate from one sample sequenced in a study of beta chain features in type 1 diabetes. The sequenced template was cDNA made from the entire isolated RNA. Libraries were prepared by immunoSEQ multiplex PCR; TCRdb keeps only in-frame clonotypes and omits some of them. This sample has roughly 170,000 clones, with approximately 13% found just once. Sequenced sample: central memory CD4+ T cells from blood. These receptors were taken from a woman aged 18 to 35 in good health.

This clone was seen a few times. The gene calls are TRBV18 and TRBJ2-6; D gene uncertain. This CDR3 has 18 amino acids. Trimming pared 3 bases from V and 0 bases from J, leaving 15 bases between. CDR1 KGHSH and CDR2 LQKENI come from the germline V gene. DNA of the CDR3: TGTGCCAGCTCACCTTACAAGGTTGAGGTCTCTGGGGCCAACGTCCTGACTTTC. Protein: CASSPYKVEVSGANVLTF.

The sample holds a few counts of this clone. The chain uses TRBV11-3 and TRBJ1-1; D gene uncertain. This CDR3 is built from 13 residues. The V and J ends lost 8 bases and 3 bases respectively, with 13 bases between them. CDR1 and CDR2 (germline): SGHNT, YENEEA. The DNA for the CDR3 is TGTGCCAGCTCCCGTGGAGTGGACACTGAAGCTTTCTTT. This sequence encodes CASSRGVDTEAFF.

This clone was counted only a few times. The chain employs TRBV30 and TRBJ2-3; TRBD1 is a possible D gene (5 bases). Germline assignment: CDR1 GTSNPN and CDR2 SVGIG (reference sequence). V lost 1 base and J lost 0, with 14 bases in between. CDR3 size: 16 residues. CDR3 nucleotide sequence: TGTGCCTGGAGTGATACGAACAGGAGAAGCACAGATACGCAGTATTTT. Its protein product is CAWSDTNRRSTDTQYF.

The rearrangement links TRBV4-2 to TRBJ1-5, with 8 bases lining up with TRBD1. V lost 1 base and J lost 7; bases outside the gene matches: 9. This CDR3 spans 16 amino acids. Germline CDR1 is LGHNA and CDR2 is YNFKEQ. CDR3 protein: CASSQAGQGKEQPQHF. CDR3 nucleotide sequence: TGTGCCAGCAGCCAAGCCGGACAGGGTAAGGAGCAGCCCCAGCATTTT.